The present entry profiles one TCR beta chain with its context. The antigen remains unidentified. The sample originates from a study of T cell responses to AZD1222 COVID-19 vaccine. Study findings and constraints: Repertoire samples came only from after the peak T cell response. Clonal diversity was possibly underestimated, and white British individuals and females predominated among donors. Seropositive AZD1222 recipients at baseline numbered only five to seven.

Clones were sequenced by immunoSEQ multiplex PCR, and TCRdb holds only the in-frame ones, with some missing. Among some 130,000 clones listed, roughly 93% were seen once. CDR1 is SNHLY and CDR2 is FYNNEI in the germline V gene. This CDR3 has 11 amino acids. V lost 3 bases to trimming and J lost 13 bases, with 10 bases between them. The chain is built from TRBV2 and TRBJ2-1, with a weak D call TRBD1 (5 bases). The sequence was collected from an adult who received the AZD1222 COVID-19 vaccine. The source was peripheral blood, collected 28 days after the second AZD1222 dose. The CDR3 spells CASSDAQVQFF. In nucleotides, the CDR3 is TGTGCCAGCAGTGATGCACAGGTCCAGTTCTTC.